This entry features one T cell receptor (beta chain) sequence. Its antigen remains unknown. These data are taken from a study of T cell repertoires in cytomegalovirus infection. Study-level background: Both recently identified HLA-C-restricted and well-studied HLA-B-restricted CMV epitopes were used in the study. TCR beta signatures that were public indicated CMV infection and matching HLA type. Broader study findings: CMV-specific TCR beta clonotypes restricted by HLA-C dominated the ex vivo response. Carriers of CMV plus the relevant HLA were identified by cumulative public TCR beta family frequency.

A single record per CDR3 protein comes from TCRdb applying MiXCR to the reads. The sample includes approximately 910,000 distinct CDR3 sequences, roughly 30% of them seen just once. Germline loops: CDR1 MNHEY, CDR2 SMNVEV (reference sequence). With 5 bases removed from V and 4 bases from J, the gap between germline ends came to 9 bases. The CDR3 loop spans 13 amino acids. The V gene is TRBV27, the J gene TRBJ1-3; D remains ambiguous. The material was cultured CD8+ T cells from PBMCs, obtained from culture after CMV antigen stimulation. The TCR originated in a human donor in good health (CMV status not recorded). Some clones in this sample may be carry-over from other donors' samples. CDR3 residues: CASSPGNGNTIYF. The DNA of the CDR3 is TGTGCCAGCAGTCCGGGAAACGGAAACACCATATATTTT.